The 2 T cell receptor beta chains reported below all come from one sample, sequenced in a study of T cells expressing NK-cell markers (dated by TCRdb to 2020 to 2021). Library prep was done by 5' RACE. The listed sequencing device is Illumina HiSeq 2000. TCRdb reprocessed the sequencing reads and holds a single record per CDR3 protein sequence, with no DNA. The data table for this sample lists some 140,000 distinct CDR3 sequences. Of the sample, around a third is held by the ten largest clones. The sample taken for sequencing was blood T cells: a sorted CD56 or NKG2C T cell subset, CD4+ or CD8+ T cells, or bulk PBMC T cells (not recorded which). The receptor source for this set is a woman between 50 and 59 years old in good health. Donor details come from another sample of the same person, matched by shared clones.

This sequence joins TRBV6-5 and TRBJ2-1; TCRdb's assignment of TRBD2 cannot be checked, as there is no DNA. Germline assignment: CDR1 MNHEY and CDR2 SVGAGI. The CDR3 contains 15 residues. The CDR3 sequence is CASSYSAAGYNEQFF.

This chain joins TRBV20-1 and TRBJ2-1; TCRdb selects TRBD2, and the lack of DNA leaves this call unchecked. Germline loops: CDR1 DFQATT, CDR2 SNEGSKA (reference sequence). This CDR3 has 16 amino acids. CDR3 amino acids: CSARDSGREAYNEQFF.